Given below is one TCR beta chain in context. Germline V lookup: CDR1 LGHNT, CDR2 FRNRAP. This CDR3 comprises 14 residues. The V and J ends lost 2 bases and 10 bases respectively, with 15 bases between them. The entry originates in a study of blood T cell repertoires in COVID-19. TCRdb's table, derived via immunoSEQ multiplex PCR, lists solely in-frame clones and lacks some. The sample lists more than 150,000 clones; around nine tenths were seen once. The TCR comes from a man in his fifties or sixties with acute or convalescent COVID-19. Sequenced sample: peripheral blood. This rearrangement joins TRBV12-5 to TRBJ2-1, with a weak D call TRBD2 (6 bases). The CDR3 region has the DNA TGTGCTAGTGGTTTGTTACCTGGGGCGGGGGAGCAGTTCTTC. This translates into CASGLLPGAGEQFF.